This TCR beta chain derives from a study of cytomegalovirus exposure and HLA in healthy donors. As for the study in general: A prior study identified 117 million unique TCR beta sequences from about 179 million T cells. An early release of data contained 75 million to 90 million unique TCRs, which came from HLA-typed donors. Study findings and constraints: Only CMV serostatus was available as immune exposure information.

This clone came up a few times. What it binds is unknown. Losses at the gene ends were 1 base for V and 3 bases for J; bases not matched to a gene: 11. CDR1 and CDR2 from the germline V gene are SGHRS and YFSETQ. The CDR3 consists of 18 residues. With 60 Vbeta and 13 Jbeta primers, the PCR was carried out. The table came from immunoSEQ multiplex PCR; TCRdb's copy has only in-frame clones and leaves some out. The sample records about 97,000 clones, 65% to 80% being singletons. The material sequenced was PBMCs. This receptor was taken from a man between 45 and 60 years old in good health and CMV-seronegative. The chain employs TRBV5-1 and TRBJ2-1; 9 positions agree with TRBD2. For the CDR3, the DNA is TGCGCCAGCAGCTTGCGATATCGGACTAGCGAGAACTACAATGAGCAGTTCTTC. Translation: CASSLRYRTSENYNEQFF.